The source of this T cell receptor beta chain is a study of blood T cells in healthy people across ages. The CDR3 extends over 16 amino acids. Germline V gives CDR1 SGHRS, CDR2 YFSETQ. With regard to this clonotype: Germline is not matched at one junction end, which may reflect a read error.

A second PCR, run for roughly 7 to 12 cycles, used a sample-barcoded 5' primer plus a J-beta primer mix. TCRdb passed the 5' RACE reads through MiXCR, listing each CDR3 protein once. Found here are hundreds of thousands of distinct CDR3 sequences, 30% to 45% of them singletons; the top ten hold about an eighth. Source material: blood. The genes are TRBV5-1 and TRBJ1-2; D remains unclear. The TCR comes from a man aged 18 to 29 in good health. For the CDR3, the DNA is TGCGCCGGCAGCTTGGCCGGGCAGGCCTTGGCGTATGGCTACACCTTC. It is translated as CAGSLAGQALAYGYTF. The variable domain in full, with the rest retrieved from reference TRBV5-1 and TRBJ1-2, is KAGVTQTPRYLIKTRGQQVTLSCSPISGHRSVSWYQQTPGQGLQFLFEYFSETQRNKGNFPGRFSGRQFSNSRSEMNVSTLELGDSALYLCAGSLAGQALAYGYTFGSGTRLTVV.